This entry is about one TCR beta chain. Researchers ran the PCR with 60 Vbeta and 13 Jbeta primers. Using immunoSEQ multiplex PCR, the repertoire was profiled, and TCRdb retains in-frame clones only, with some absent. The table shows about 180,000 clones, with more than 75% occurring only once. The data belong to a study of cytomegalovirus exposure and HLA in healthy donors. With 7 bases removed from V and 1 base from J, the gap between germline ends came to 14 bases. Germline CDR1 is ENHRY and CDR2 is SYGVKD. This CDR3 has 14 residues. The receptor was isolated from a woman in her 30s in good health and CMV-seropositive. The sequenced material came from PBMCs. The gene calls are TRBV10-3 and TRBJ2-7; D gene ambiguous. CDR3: CAITATENSYEQYF. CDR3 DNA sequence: TGTGCCATCACTGCTACAGAGAATTCCTACGAGCAGTACTTC.